Here is one TCR beta chain with its context. Peripheral blood, 6 to 7.5 milliliters per draw, was collected at each of two time points. These data originate in a study of prognosis after radiotherapy for stage I lung cancer. The authors amplified TCR beta CDR3 from genomic DNA using two-round multiplex PCR. With primers specific to each TRBV and TRBJ gene, the first-round PCR was performed. Using its own MiXCR run on the multiplex PCR reads, TCRdb lists one record per CDR3 protein. This sample has nearly 25,000 distinct CDR3 sequences, with roughly two fifths found just once. CDR3 length: 13 residues. The V end lost 5 bases, the J end lost 8 bases, and 15 bases lay between the germline ends. Germline V gene data show CDR1 as MNHEY and CDR2 as SVGEGT.

The V call is TRBV6-2 or TRBV6-3, the J call TRBJ1-2, with D unresolved. This receptor was obtained from a donor older than 45 with non-small cell lung cancer. The sequencing used PBMCs, collected before or after stereotactic body radiation therapy (not recorded which). In DNA, the CDR3 is TGTGCCAGCAGTGAATCGGACGCCGGCGGCTACACCTTC. It codes for CASSESDAGGYTF.